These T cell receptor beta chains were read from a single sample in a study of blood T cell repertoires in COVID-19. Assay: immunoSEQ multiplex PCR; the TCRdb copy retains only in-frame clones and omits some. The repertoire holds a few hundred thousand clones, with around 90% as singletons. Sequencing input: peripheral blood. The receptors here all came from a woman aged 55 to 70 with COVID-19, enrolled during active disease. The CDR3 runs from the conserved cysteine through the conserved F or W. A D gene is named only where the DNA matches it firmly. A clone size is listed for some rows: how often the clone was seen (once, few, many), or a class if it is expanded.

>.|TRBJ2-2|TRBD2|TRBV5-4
CASSLPGLAGGTNTGELFF
TGTGCCAGCAGCTTGCCGGGACTAGCGGGAGGGACGAACACCGGGGAGCTGTTTTTT
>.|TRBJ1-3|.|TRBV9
CASSVQGTGNTIYF
TGTGCCAGCAGCGTACAGGGTACTGGAAACACCATATATTTT
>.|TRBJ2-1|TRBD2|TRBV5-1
CASSSGLAGYNEQFF
TGCGCCAGCAGCTCTGGACTAGCGGGCTACAATGAGCAGTTCTTC
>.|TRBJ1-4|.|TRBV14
CASSQDYRVNEKLFF
TGTGCCAGCAGCCAAGATTACAGGGTTAATGAAAAACTGTTTTTT
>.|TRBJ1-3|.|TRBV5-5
CASSFRDTIYF
TGTGCCAGCAGCTTCCGAGACACCATATATTTT
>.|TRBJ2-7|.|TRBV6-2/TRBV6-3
CASSYGPLHSYEQYF
TGTGCCAGCAGTTACGGGCCCCTTCACTCCTACGAGCAGTACTTC
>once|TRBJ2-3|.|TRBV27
CASSRVTDTQYF
TGTGCCAGCAGTCGCGTGACAGATACGCAGTATTTT
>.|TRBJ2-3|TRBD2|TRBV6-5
CASILAGGNTQYF
TGTGCCAGCATACTAGCGGGAGGTAATACGCAGTATTTT
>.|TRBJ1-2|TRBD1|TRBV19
CASTGTANSYGYTF
TGTGCCAGTACCGGGACAGCTAATTCCTATGGCTACACCTTC
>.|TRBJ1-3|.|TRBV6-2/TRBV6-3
CASSYSPGSGNTIYF
TGTGCCAGCAGTTACTCACCCGGTTCTGGAAACACCATATATTTT
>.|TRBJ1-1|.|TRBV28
CASSKNTGFYTEAFF
TGTGCCAGCAGTAAGAACACAGGGTTTTACACTGAAGCTTTCTTT
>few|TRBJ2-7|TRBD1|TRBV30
CAWRRQGIYEQYF
TGTGCCTGGAGGCGACAGGGAATCTACGAGCAGTACTTC
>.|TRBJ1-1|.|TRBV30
CAWVARRVVGTEAFF
TGTGCCTGGGTGGCTAGACGGGTGGTTGGTACTGAAGCTTTCTTT
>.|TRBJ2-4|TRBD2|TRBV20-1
CSASSGGIQYF
TGCAGTGCTAGTTCGGGGGGCATTCAGTACTTC
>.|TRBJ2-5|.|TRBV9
CASSVFPRSGETQYF
TGTGCCAGCAGCGTTTTCCCTAGGTCTGGGGAGACCCAGTACTTC
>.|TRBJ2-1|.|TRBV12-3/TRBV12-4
CASSPGERKFF
TGTGCCAGCAGCCCCGGAGAGCGGAAATTCTTC
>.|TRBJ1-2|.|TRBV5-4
CASSLSYNYGYTF
TGTGCCAGCTCCCTGAGTTATAACTATGGCTACACCTTC
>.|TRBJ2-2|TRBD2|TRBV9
CASSEVAGGSNTGELFF
TGTGCCAGCAGCGAAGTAGCGGGAGGGTCGAACACCGGGGAGCTGTTTTTT
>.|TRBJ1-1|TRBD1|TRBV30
CAWSVRRGLGTEAFF
TGTGCCTGGAGTGTACGAAGGGGGCTGGGCACTGAAGCTTTCTTT
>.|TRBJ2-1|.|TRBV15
CATSRDWQWARDEQFF
TGTGCCACCAGCAGAGATTGGCAGTGGGCGCGCGATGAGCAGTTCTTC
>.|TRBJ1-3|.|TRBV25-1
CASSDDSLNTIYF
TGTGCCAGCAGTGACGACAGTCTAAACACCATATATTTT
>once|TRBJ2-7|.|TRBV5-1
CASSLASEPYEQYF
TGCGCCAGCAGCTTGGCGAGCGAACCATACGAGCAGTACTTC
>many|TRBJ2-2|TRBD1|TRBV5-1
CASSRQGGELFF
TGCGCCAGCAGCCGACAGGGCGGGGAGCTGTTTTTT
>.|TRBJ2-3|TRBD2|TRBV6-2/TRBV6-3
CASSYSPTSGGVSTDTQYF
TGTGCCAGCAGTTACTCTCCGACTAGCGGTGGGGTAAGCACAGATACGCAGTATTTT
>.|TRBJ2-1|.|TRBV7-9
CASSFTTEVPNEQFF
TGTGCCAGCAGCTTCACGACAGAGGTACCGAATGAGCAGTTCTTC
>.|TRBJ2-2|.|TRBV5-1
CASCSMPVTGELFF
TGCGCCAGTTGCTCTATGCCGGTCACCGGGGAGCTGTTTTTT
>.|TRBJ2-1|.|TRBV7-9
CASSLQGEQFF
TGTGCCAGCAGCTTACAGGGTGAGCAGTTCTTC